This T cell receptor (beta chain) derives from a study of blood T cells in healthy people across ages. Broader study findings: Estimates based on one million T cells were treated as lower bounds. Percentage of naive T cells showed a strong correlation with TCR beta diversity.

From germline, CDR1 is MNHEY and CDR2 SMNVEV (reference sequence). With V trimmed by 4 bases and J by 4 bases, 8 bases remained unmatched. The CDR3 totals 15 residues. This clonotype has at least ten counts. Its antigen is unknown. A second PCR, run for roughly 7 to 11 cycles, used a sample-barcoded 5' primer plus a J-beta primer mix. Each TCR beta cDNA got a 12-nucleotide random molecular identifier. TCRdb re-called the 5' RACE reads with MiXCR, one entry per CDR3 protein. The sample consists of some 640,000 distinct CDR3 sequences, 25% to 30% of them appearing once. Sequencing input: blood. The chain carries TRBV27 and TRBJ2-7, with 9 bases fitting TRBD1. The TCR sequence derives from a woman aged 80 or older in good health. CDR3 sequence reads: CASSWGGQGEYEQYF. The CDR3 DNA reads as TGTGCCAGCAGTTGGGGGGGACAGGGCGAGTACGAGCAGTACTTC.